This T cell receptor beta chain was captured in a study of blood T cell repertoires in COVID-19. Germline CDR1 is KGHSH and CDR2 is LQKENI. This CDR3 is built from 17 residues. With 3 bases clipped from V and 2 bases from J, the junction kept 7 bases outside the gene matches. Original processing methods: Amplification of reference gene primers provided the estimated nucleated cell counts. Only in-frame clones appear in the TCRdb table, and some are missing; sequencing was by immunoSEQ multiplex PCR. D and trimming were read from the DNA, whereas the V and J calls and clone size are those reported in that table. This sample has 150,000 to 200,000 clones, with approximately 79% found just once.

Sequencing used peripheral blood. The chain couples TRBV18 to TRBJ2-3; 11 bases agree with TRBD2. The clonotype was recovered from a woman aged 80 or older with acute or convalescent COVID-19. The CDR3 protein is CASSPQLAGANTDTQYF. The CDR3 DNA follows: TGTGCCAGCTCACCGCAACTAGCGGGGGCTAACACAGATACGCAGTATTTT.